The 29 T cell receptor beta chains given below trace back to one sample, sequenced in a study of memory CD4+ T cells and cytomegalovirus serostatus. The sort gate was single viable CD3+CD4+CD8-CD45RO+ cells for memory CD4+ T cells. Using immunoSEQ multiplex PCR, the repertoire was profiled, and TCRdb retains in-frame clones only, with some absent. In the table there are approximately 46,000 clones, over 75% of which are singletons. Sequenced input: memory CD4+ T cells from blood. The receptor set was obtained from an adult in good health and CMV-seronegative.

The V call is TRBV30, the J call TRBJ2-2, with D uncertain. Germline V lookup: CDR1 GTSNPN, CDR2 SVGIG (reference sequence). Between the trimmed V and J ends, which lost 4 bases and 2 bases, there was a span of 5 bases. The length of the CDR3 is 12 residues. CDR3 in DNA: TGTGCCTGGACTATTAACACCGGGGAGCTGTTTTTT. Protein product: CAWTINTGELFF.

The genes are TRBV5-1 and TRBJ1-1; D is perhaps TRBD1 (6 bases). Germline V gives CDR1 SGHRS, CDR2 YFSETQ. Trimming removed 4 bases at V and 1 base at J, with 11 bases between. The CDR3 is 14 amino acids. The CDR3 region is CASSTQGSNTEAFF. CDR3 coding DNA: TGCGCCAGCAGCACACAGGGCTCGAACACTGAAGCTTTCTTT.

V usage is TRBV15 and J usage is TRBJ2-6, with TRBD1 matching 7 bases. CDR1 LNHNV and CDR2 YYDKDF come from the germline V gene (reference sequence). The V and J ends lost 1 base and 3 bases, in that order; junction bases with no gene match: 12. This CDR3 has 19 residues. Here the CDR3 DNA reads TGTGCCACCAGCAGAGCACCAACAGGGGTCCGTCTTGGGGCCAACGTCCTGACTTTC. It yields the protein CATSRAPTGVRLGANVLTF.

The chain links TRBV6-5 to TRBJ2-5, with a weak D call TRBD2 (6 bases). This CDR3 region has 14 residues. V was shortened by 7 bases and J by 2 bases, with 14 bases between the two germline ends. From germline, CDR1 is MNHEY and CDR2 SVGAGI. CDR3 protein: CASKTSPAQETQYF. CDR3 nucleotide sequence: TGTGCCAGCAAAACTAGCCCCGCTCAAGAGACCCAGTACTTC.

The genes are TRBV7-9 and TRBJ2-7, with TRBD1 as a possible D gene (6 bases). Germline CDR1 and CDR2: SEHNR and FQNEAQ (reference sequence). The CDR3 consists of 16 residues. Trimming removed 0 bases from V and 0 bases from J, with 12 bases in between. CDR3 sequence reads: CASSLARDRSSYEQYF. DNA of the CDR3: TGTGCCAGCAGCTTAGCGCGTGACAGGAGCTCCTACGAGCAGTACTTC.

This clone was observed a single time. The chain combines TRBV10-3 with TRBJ2-1, with 9 positions matching TRBD2. The V gene end was trimmed by 6 bases and the J gene end by 0 bases; junction bases not matched to a gene: 3. Germline V CDR1 and CDR2: ENHRY, SYGVKD. The CDR3 is 15 amino acids. The CDR3 DNA follows: TGTGCCATCAGGCGGACTAGCGACTCCTACAATGAGCAGTTCTTC. This sequence encodes CAIRRTSDSYNEQFF.

The J gene is TRBJ2-7, the V gene TRBV5-1; 11 positions agree with TRBD2. This CDR3 contains 16 residues. Germline values: CDR1 SGHRS, CDR2 YFSETQ. Trimming at V came to 0 bases and at J to 4 bases, leaving 6 bases not matched to a gene. The CDR3 DNA is TGCGCCAGCAGCTTGGCAATAGCGGGGGGGCAGTACGAGCAGTACTTC. This sequence encodes CASSLAIAGGQYEQYF. Full variable domain (rest looked up from reference TRBV5-1 and TRBJ2-7): KAGVTQTPRYLIKTRGQQVTLSCSPISGHRSVSWYQQTPGQGLQFLFEYFSETQRNKGNFPGRFSGRQFSNSRSEMNVSTLELGDSALYLCASSLAIAGGQYEQYFGPGTRLTVT.

This CDR3 is CASSLRADYYGYTF. Written as DNA, the CDR3 is TGTGCCAGCAGCTTGCGTGCGGATTACTATGGCTACACCTTC. The rearrangement links TRBV5-6 to TRBJ1-2; D uncertain. Trimming stripped 1 base from V and 3 bases from J, with 10 bases between. This CDR3 is 14 amino acids long. The germline V gene has CDR1 SGHDT and CDR2 YYEEEE.

This chain joins TRBV6-5 and TRBJ2-2; no reliable D call. V shed 0 bases and J shed 4 bases, with 12 bases lying between them. Germline V gives CDR1 MNHEY, CDR2 SVGAGI. The CDR3 length is 16 residues. In nucleotides, the CDR3 is TGTGCCAGCAGTTACTCTATCGGAACCGTCACCGGGGAGCTGTTTTTT. Translating gives CASSYSIGTVTGELFF.

J is TRBJ2-2 and V is TRBV7-6; 8 nucleotides match TRBD2. Germline assignment: CDR1 SGHVS and CDR2 FNYEAQ. This CDR3 is 16 amino acids long. Germline trimming cut 3 bases from V and 6 bases from J; bases unmatched to any gene: 9. CDR3 region: CASSFSVAGSSGELFF. In nucleotides, the CDR3 is TGTGCCAGCAGCTTTTCCGTAGCGGGGTCCTCCGGGGAGCTGTTTTTT.

CDR3 DNA: TGTGCCAGCAGCTTAGCCCCGGGACAACAAGGTGCCTATGGCTACACCTTC. Translated: CASSLAPGQQGAYGYTF. The V call is TRBV7-2, the J call TRBJ1-2; the D gene is possibly TRBD1 (6 bases). The CDR3 spans 17 residues. The germline V gene encodes CDR1 SGHTA and CDR2 FQGNSA. V lost 0 bases and J lost 4, with 18 bases in between. Full variable domain (outside the CDR3, taken from reference TRBV7-2 and TRBJ1-2): GAGVSQSPSNKVTEKGKDVELRCDPISGHTALYWYRQSLGQGLEFLIYFQGNSAPDKSGLPSDRFSAERTGGSVSTLTIQRTQQEDSAVYLCASSLAPGQQGAYGYTFGSGTRLTVV.

The J gene is TRBJ2-3, the V gene TRBV2; 10 bases map to TRBD2. With V trimmed by 3 bases and J by 3 bases, 3 bases remained unmatched. In germline, CDR1 is SNHLY, CDR2 FYNNEI. The CDR3 is 15 amino acids. The CDR3 here is CASSELAGATDTQYF. The DNA of the CDR3 is TGTGCCAGCAGTGAGCTAGCGGGGGCGACAGATACGCAGTATTTT.

Here the CDR3 DNA reads TGTGCCAGCAGTTACCAGGGACAGCCCCAAGAGACCCAGTACTTC. Protein product: CASSYQGQPQETQYF. This sequence joins TRBV6-5 and TRBJ2-5; 7 bases align to TRBD1. The CDR3 consists of 15 residues. Per the germline V gene, CDR1 is MNHEY and CDR2 is SVGAGI. J lost 1 base, V lost 2 bases, and 4 bases had no gene match.

The rearrangement links TRBV19 to TRBJ2-7; 7 positions agree with TRBD1. J was trimmed by 2 bases and V by 6 bases; bases with no gene match: 7. The V gene's germline CDR1 is LNHDA and CDR2 SQIVND (reference sequence). The CDR3 spans 14 residues. The chain's CDR3 is CASRGWGQPYEQYF. For the CDR3, the DNA is TGTGCCAGTAGGGGGTGGGGACAGCCCTACGAGCAGTACTTC.

The genes are TRBV18 and TRBJ1-1; D perhaps matches TRBD1 (6 bases). V dropped 2 bases and J dropped 2 bases, with 9 bases sitting between them. The CDR3 covers 14 residues. The germline V gene has CDR1 KGHSH and CDR2 LQKENI. The CDR3 reads CASSPSGTNTEAFF. CDR3 nucleotide sequence: TGTGCCAGCTCACCAAGCGGGACAAACACTGAAGCTTTCTTT.

This clone occurred once. The rearrangement links TRBV11-2 to TRBJ2-1; a possible D gene is TRBD2 (7 bases). V shed 7 bases and J shed 8 bases, with 24 bases lying between them. Per germline, CDR1 SGHAT and CDR2 FQNNGV. The CDR3 covers 16 residues. CDR3 region: CASTSRRGGQPDEQFF. The CDR3 DNA reads TGTGCCAGCACCTCCCGGAGGGGGGGCCAGCCTGATGAGCAGTTCTTC.

The chain uses TRBV6-1 and TRBJ2-7; D is perhaps TRBD1 or TRBD2 (6 bases each). This CDR3 contains 15 residues. Deletions cut 3 bases from V and 4 bases from J, with 16 bases between. Germline assignment: CDR1 MNHNS and CDR2 SASEGT. CDR3 DNA sequence: TGTGCCAGCAGTGACCTCGGGGGCAGGACGTACGAGCAGTACTTC. Amino acids: CASSDLGGRTYEQYF.

The chain couples TRBV30 to TRBJ1-2; 7 bases fit TRBD1. The CDR3 loop spans 15 amino acids. From germline, CDR1 is GTSNPN and CDR2 SVGIG (reference sequence). J was trimmed by 7 bases and V by 5 bases; bases with no gene match: 16. CDR3 loop: CAWLTGPSTIGGYTF. The CDR3 bases are TGTGCCTGGCTGACAGGGCCCTCCACTATAGGTGGCTACACCTTC. Using reference TRBV30 and TRBJ1-2 for the parts outside the CDR3, the full variable domain is SQTIHQWPATLVQPVGSPLSLECTVEGTSNPNLYWYRQAAGRGLQLLFYSVGIGQISSEVPQNLSASRPQDRQFILSSKKLLLSDSGFYLCAWLTGPSTIGGYTFGSGTRLTVV.

The chain uses TRBV12-5 and TRBJ2-7; D is uncertain. Trimming took off 0 bases at V and 5 bases at J, with 2 bases between the two ends. The CDR3 consists of 11 residues. Germline lookup yields CDR1 LGHNT and CDR2 FRNRAP. DNA for the CDR3: TGTGCTAGTGGTTTGGTACACGAGCAGTACTTC. Protein product: CASGLVHEQYF.

V gene TRBV6-6 combines with J gene TRBJ2-7, with 7 bases matching TRBD1. Germline CDR1 reads MNHNY; CDR2 reads SVGAGI (reference sequence). The CDR3 extends over 15 amino acids. Trimming cost V 6 bases and J 0 bases; bases outside gene matches: 8. In DNA form, the CDR3 reads TGTGCCAGCAGAGACGGACAGGCTCTCTCCTACGAGCAGTACTTC. It translates to CASRDGQALSYEQYF.

The J gene is TRBJ2-7, the V gene TRBV7-2, with D unresolved. CDR1 and CDR2 (germline): SGHTA, FQGNSA. Trimming took off 1 base at V and 3 bases at J, with 10 bases between the two ends. The length of the CDR3 is 14 residues. This CDR3 reads CASSLGPELYEQYF. CDR3 in DNA: TGTGCCAGCAGCTTAGGGCCAGAGCTCTACGAGCAGTACTTC.

This clone was detected once. This rearrangement joins TRBV18 to TRBJ2-2; D possibly corresponds to TRBD1 (6 bases). V lost 2 bases and J 5 bases, leaving 15 bases between the germline ends. CDR3 length: 16 amino acids. Germline V gives CDR1 KGHSH, CDR2 LQKENI. CDR3 residues: CASSPIQQGETGELFF. DNA of the CDR3: TGTGCCAGCTCACCAATACAACAGGGTGAGACCGGGGAGCTGTTTTTT.

This rearrangement joins TRBV4-1 to TRBJ2-5; TRBD1 is a possible D gene (6 bases). Trimming removed 3 bases at V and 4 bases at J, with 12 bases between. Per germline, CDR1 MGHRA and CDR2 YSYEKL. The CDR3 covers 14 residues. The CDR3 region has the DNA TGCGCCAGCAGCCACGCCTCCAGGGGAGAGACCCAGTACTTC. Translating gives CASSHASRGETQYF.

The rearrangement joins TRBV27 to TRBJ1-4; D is unresolved. V gave up 2 bases and J gave up 5 bases, with 6 bases separating them. This CDR3 comprises 13 residues. CDR1 and CDR2 (germline): MNHEY, SMNVEV (reference sequence). The CDR3 loop reads CASSLQANEKLFF. CDR3 DNA sequence: TGTGCCAGCAGTTTACAGGCAAATGAAAAACTGTTTTTT. The complete variable domain, with remaining parts taken from reference TRBV27 and TRBJ1-4, reads EAQVTQNPRYLITVTGKKLTVTCSQNMNHEYMSWYRQDPGLGLRQIYYSMNVEVTDKGDVPEGYKVSRKEKRNFPLILESPSPNQTSLYFCASSLQANEKLFFGSGTQLSVL.

The V and J genes are TRBV5-1 and TRBJ2-2; D is undetermined. V shed 0 bases and J shed 1 base, with 4 bases lying between them. The germline V gene encodes CDR1 SGHRS and CDR2 YFSETQ. This CDR3 spans 14 amino acids. The CDR3 DNA is TGCGCCAGCAGCTTGGCCGGGAACACCGGGGAGCTGTTTTTT. Translated, it gives CASSLAGNTGELFF. The full variable domain, rest sourced from reference TRBV5-1 and TRBJ2-2, is KAGVTQTPRYLIKTRGQQVTLSCSPISGHRSVSWYQQTPGQGLQFLFEYFSETQRNKGNFPGRFSGRQFSNSRSEMNVSTLELGDSALYLCASSLAGNTGELFFGEGSRLTVL.

This clone has just a few counts. V usage is TRBV5-1 and J usage is TRBJ2-7; D is possibly TRBD1 or TRBD2 (5 bases each). Germline assignment: CDR1 SGHRS and CDR2 YFSETQ. Trimming left V 0 bases short and J 1 base short, with 8 bases between. The CDR3 loop spans 14 amino acids. The CDR3 protein is CASSLVGGSYEQYF. The CDR3, as DNA: TGCGCCAGCAGCTTGGTTGGGGGATCCTACGAGCAGTACTTC.

V is TRBV15 and J is TRBJ2-7; 10 bases match TRBD1. J gave up 5 bases and V 0 bases, and 4 bases lay outside the gene matches. Germline V CDR1 and CDR2: LNHNV, YYDKDF (reference sequence). The CDR3 runs 15 residues. CDR3 region: CATSRETGGWNEQYF. The CDR3 DNA reads as TGTGCCACCAGCAGAGAGACAGGGGGCTGGAACGAGCAGTACTTC.

The chain employs TRBV11-2 and TRBJ2-1; 9 bases line up with TRBD2. CDR1 and CDR2 (germline): SGHAT, FQNNGV. J lost 4 bases, V lost 5 bases, and 6 bases had no gene match. The CDR3 sequence is 15 residues long. The DNA for the CDR3 is TGTGCCAGCAGCCTTAGCGGGGGAGCGTACAATGAGCAGTTCTTC. Protein sequence: CASSLSGGAYNEQFF.

The gene calls are TRBV27 and TRBJ2-2; the match to TRBD2 covers 8 bases. Unmatched junction bases numbered 12, after V lost 10 bases and J lost 2 bases. CDR1 is MNHEY and CDR2 is SMNVEV in the germline V gene (reference sequence). This CDR3 region has 16 residues. CDR3: CATGRGPNRNTGELFF. CDR3 in DNA: TGTGCCACCGGGAGGGGCCCTAACAGAAACACCGGGGAGCTGTTTTTT.